A single sample is the source of the 3 T cell receptor beta chains below, sequenced in a study of T cell responses to AZD1222 COVID-19 vaccine. Produced via immunoSEQ multiplex PCR; TCRdb's table is partial and in-frame only. The table lists 150,000 to 200,000 clones, approximately 91% of them singletons. Sequences were derived from peripheral blood, sampled 28 days after the second AZD1222 dose. The receptors here all came from an adult who received the AZD1222 COVID-19 vaccine.

This sequence joins TRBV19 and TRBJ1-2; possible D gene TRBD1, 6 bases. The germline gives CDR1 LNHDA, CDR2 SQIVND (reference sequence). V lost 5 bases to trimming and J lost 0 bases, with 19 bases between them. The CDR3 loop spans 17 amino acids. The CDR3 nucleotides are TGTGCCAGTAGTTCGGGGGGGGCGGCGGTCGCTAACTATGGCTACACCTTC. Protein product: CASSSGGAAVANYGYTF.

The chain couples TRBV11-2 to TRBJ1-2; tentative D call: TRBD1 (5 bases). Trimming took off 1 base at V and 13 bases at J, with 19 bases between the two ends. The CDR3 runs 14 residues. Germline values: CDR1 SGHAT, CDR2 FQNNGV. CDR3 amino acids: CASSLARVGTSSTF. The CDR3 nucleotides are TGTGCCAGCAGCTTAGCTCGGGTAGGGACTTCTTCCACCTTC.

The V gene is TRBV3-1 (or the pseudogene TRBV3-2), the J gene TRBJ2-5; possible D gene TRBD2, 5 bases. CDR1 and CDR2 from the germline V gene are LGHDT and YNNKEL (reference sequence). The CDR3 consists of 15 residues. Trimming cost V 4 bases and J 4 bases, with 16 bases left between them. This CDR3 reads CASSLKGPGGETQYF. CDR3 coding DNA: TGTGCCAGCAGCCTAAAGGGCCCAGGAGGAGAGACCCAGTACTTC.